The 20 T cell receptor beta chains presented below share a single source sample, sequenced in a study of shared clonotypes between healthy human individuals. Clones were sequenced by immunoSEQ multiplex PCR, and TCRdb holds only the in-frame ones, with some missing. In the table there are around 1.1 million clones, 77% of which are singletons. The sample comprised memory CD4+ T cells from PBMCs. The subset here: CD45RA-negative fraction. The source is a man between 18 and 29 years old in good health. Some clones in this sample may be carry-over from other donors' samples.

The chain couples TRBV7-9 to TRBJ2-1; TRBD2 aligns across 14 bases. The CDR3 consists of 16 residues. V lost 5 bases, J lost 8 bases, and 8 bases stayed unmatched. Germline lookup yields CDR1 SEHNR and CDR2 FQNEAQ (reference sequence). The CDR3 reads CASSRRLAGGWDEQFF. As DNA, the CDR3 is TGTGCCAGCAGCCGTAGACTAGCGGGAGGGTGGGATGAGCAGTTCTTC.

V is TRBV6-1 and J is TRBJ1-1; no clear D gene. Trimming left V 6 bases short and J 5 bases short, with 10 bases between. Germline lookup yields CDR1 MNHNS and CDR2 SASEGT. The CDR3 loop spans 12 amino acids. CDR3: CASRREGTEAFF. CDR3 sequence (DNA): TGTGCCAGCAGGAGGGAAGGAACTGAAGCTTTCTTT.

Many counts were recorded for this clone. The chain joins TRBV11-2 to TRBJ2-1, with 7 positions matching TRBD2. V lost 5 bases to trimming and J lost 4 bases; unmatched junction nucleotides: 5. Germline lookup yields CDR1 SGHAT and CDR2 FQNNGV. The CDR3 has 14 residues. CDR3 region: CASSQSSGYNEQFF. The DNA of the CDR3 is TGTGCCAGCAGCCAGTCTAGCGGTTACAATGAGCAGTTCTTC.

This clone was picked up one time. The genes are TRBV7-2 and TRBJ2-5, with a tentative D call TRBD2 (5 bases). Germline loops: CDR1 SGHTA, CDR2 FQGNSA. V dropped 5 bases and J dropped 2 bases, with 12 bases sitting between them. The CDR3 covers 14 residues. The CDR3 is CASSPGLVQETQYF. The DNA for the CDR3 is TGTGCCAGCAGCCCAGGACTGGTTCAAGAGACCCAGTACTTC. Using reference TRBV7-2 and TRBJ2-5 for the parts outside the CDR3, the full variable domain is GAGVSQSPSNKVTEKGKDVELRCDPISGHTALYWYRQSLGQGLEFLIYFQGNSAPDKSGLPSDRFSAERTGGSVSTLTIQRTQQEDSAVYLCASSPGLVQETQYFGPGTRLLVL.

The chain joins TRBV7-2 to TRBJ1-5, with 12 nucleotides matching TRBD1. With V trimmed by 3 bases and J by 2 bases, 5 bases remained unmatched. Germline V gives CDR1 SGHTA, CDR2 FQGNSA. There are 17 residues in the CDR3. Here the CDR3 reads CASSLGQGAFGNQPQHF. Here the CDR3 DNA reads TGTGCCAGCAGCTTGGGACAGGGGGCTTTCGGCAATCAGCCCCAGCATTTT. Using reference TRBV7-2 and TRBJ1-5 for the parts outside the CDR3, the full variable domain is GAGVSQSPSNKVTEKGKDVELRCDPISGHTALYWYRQSLGQGLEFLIYFQGNSAPDKSGLPSDRFSAERTGGSVSTLTIQRTQQEDSAVYLCASSLGQGAFGNQPQHFGDGTRLSIL.

Points on this clone: This specimen includes other DNA sequences encoding the same CDR3. This chain joins TRBV29-1 and TRBJ2-5; D uncertain. Germline V gene sequence: CDR1 SQVTM, CDR2 ANQGSEA. Trimming shortened V by 5 bases and J by 5 bases, and 12 bases separated the two germline ends. The CDR3 covers 12 residues. The CDR3 coding sequence is TGCAGCGTTCGGCAGGCTCCGGAGACCCAGTACTTC. Translation: CSVRQAPETQYF.

To note about this clone: A much larger clone differs by one base, so this may be a read error. This CDR3 is also generated by other DNA sequences in the sample. The genes are TRBV6-6 and TRBJ2-7, with 7 positions matching TRBD2. After removal of 6 bases from V and 4 bases from J, the junction contained 3 bases not matched to a gene. Germline V gene data show CDR1 as MNHNY and CDR2 as SVGAGI (reference sequence). This CDR3 spans 12 amino acids. This chain's CDR3 is CASSPGGYEQYF. The CDR3 region has the DNA TGTGCCAGCAGCCCCGGGGGGTACGAGCAGTACTTC.

The chain recombines TRBV5-6 with TRBJ2-5; the D gene could be TRBD1 or TRBD2 (5 bases each). V dropped 4 bases and J dropped 5 bases, with 27 bases sitting between them. This CDR3 has 18 amino acids. Germline values: CDR1 SGHDT, CDR2 YYEEEE. CDR3 bases: TGTGCCAGCAGCCCGCGGGTATTGCAGGGAATAGTCGGGGAGACCCAGTACTTC. This sequence encodes CASSPRVLQGIVGETQYF.

This clone was counted a few times. J is TRBJ2-1 and V is TRBV28, with 9 bases aligning to TRBD2. J lost 15 bases, V lost 5 bases, and 5 bases had no gene match. The CDR3 runs to 11 residues. Germline V gene sequence: CDR1 MDHEN, CDR2 SYDVKM. The CDR3 is CASSLAGKLFF. The CDR3 DNA follows: TGTGCCAGCAGTCTAGCGGGAAAGCTGTTCTTC.

This chain joins TRBV14 and TRBJ1-2; 7 bases fit TRBD1. Germline lookup yields CDR1 SGHDN and CDR2 FVKESK. Trimming removed 1 base from V and 4 bases from J; junction bases left unmatched: 0. This CDR3 comprises 13 residues. In nucleotides, the CDR3 is TGTGCCAGCAGCCAAGGGGACAGCTATGGCTACACCTTC. Protein product: CASSQGDSYGYTF.

This rearrangement joins TRBV29-1 to TRBJ1-2; D is possibly TRBD1 (5 bases). The germline CDR1 and CDR2 sequences are SQVTM and ANQGSEA. V was clipped by 2 bases and J by 5 bases, with 12 bases between them. This CDR3 region has 13 residues. This CDR3 is CSVETDSAYGYTF. CDR3 coding DNA: TGCAGCGTTGAAACCGACAGCGCATATGGCTACACCTTC.

In this sample, this clone turned up once. V usage is TRBV5-4 and J usage is TRBJ2-3; 9 bases line up with TRBD1. The germline V gene encodes CDR1 SGHNT and CDR2 YYREEE (reference sequence). V was pared by 3 bases and J by 0 bases, with 11 bases of the junction left unmatched. This CDR3 is 18 amino acids long. CDR3 in amino acids: CASSSTKTGGYSTDTQYF. In DNA, the CDR3 is TGTGCCAGCAGCTCAACTAAGACAGGGGGATACAGCACAGATACGCAGTATTTT.

In this sample, this clone turned up once. The V gene is TRBV7-2, the J gene TRBJ2-5; D could derive from TRBD1 or TRBD2 (5 bases each). V dropped 2 bases and J dropped 2 bases, with 9 bases sitting between them. This CDR3 region has 14 residues. Germline CDR1 and CDR2: SGHTA and FQGNSA. Here the CDR3 DNA reads TGTGCCAGCAGCTTAAGGAGGACACAAGAGACCCAGTACTTC. Translating it yields CASSLRRTQETQYF.

The chain's CDR3 is CASSLVLQLAGGTYNEQFF. CDR3 in DNA: TGTGCCAGCAGCTTGGTTTTGCAACTAGCGGGAGGAACCTACAATGAGCAGTTCTTC. The V and J genes are TRBV5-8 and TRBJ2-1; TRBD2 aligns across 12 bases. The CDR3 has 19 amino acids. Trimming at V came to 0 bases and at J to 2 bases, leaving 9 bases not matched to a gene. CDR1 is SGHTS and CDR2 is YDEGEE in the germline V gene.

This clone was found a few times. V and J are TRBV7-2 and TRBJ2-1; 7 bases fit TRBD2. The V gene's germline CDR1 is SGHTA and CDR2 FQGNSA. V lost 5 bases and J lost 7; bases outside the gene matches: 5. This CDR3 is built from 13 residues. CDR3 amino acids: CASSPPGGNEQFF. The CDR3, as DNA: TGTGCCAGCAGCCCCCCCGGGGGGAATGAGCAGTTCTTC.

With regard to this clone: One base separates it from a far larger clone, so it is likely a read error. V is TRBV29-1 and J is TRBJ2-3; 9 nucleotides match TRBD2. The CDR3 has 15 amino acids. Germline V gene data show CDR1 as SQVTM and CDR2 as ANQGSEA. The CDR3 loop reads CSVGLAGEITDTPYF. CDR3 DNA: TGCAGCGTTGGTTTAGCGGGAGAGATCACAGATACGCCGTATTTT.

This rearrangement joins TRBV7-3 to TRBJ2-2; TRBD1 is a possible D gene (7 bases). This CDR3 region has 17 residues. Germline-derived CDR1 and CDR2 are SGHTA and FQGTGA. The germline V and J ends were trimmed by 5 bases and 2 bases, with 18 bases remaining between them. The CDR3 spells CASSPDGGTVNTGELFF. In DNA form, the CDR3 reads TGTGCCAGCAGCCCCGACGGAGGGACAGTAAACACCGGGGAGCTGTTTTTT.

This clone was detected a few times. The gene calls are TRBV5-4 and TRBJ1-2; D gene ambiguous. CDR3 length: 15 amino acids. Trimming took off 4 bases at V and 5 bases at J, with 18 bases between the two ends. Per the germline V gene, CDR1 is SGHNT and CDR2 is YYREEE (reference sequence). CDR3 coding DNA: TGTGCCAGCAGCCCGAGGGCGGAGCCATTATATGGCTACACCTTC. Protein product: CASSPRAEPLYGYTF.

The genes are TRBV2 and TRBJ1-2, with a possible D match to TRBD1 (6 bases). V lost 3 bases to trimming and J lost 5 bases, with 10 bases between them. There are 13 residues in the CDR3. CDR1 is SNHLY and CDR2 is FYNNEI in the germline V gene. CDR3 loop: CASSEGAGYGYTF. CDR3 DNA: TGTGCCAGCAGTGAGGGGGCAGGGTATGGCTACACCTTC.

V gene TRBV30 combines with J gene TRBJ1-5; no definite D call. Per germline, CDR1 GTSNPN and CDR2 SVGIG (reference sequence). Trimming shortened V by 4 bases and J by 7 bases, and 20 bases separated the two germline ends. This CDR3 spans 15 amino acids. DNA of the CDR3: TGTGCCTGGACGAGGACCGACGGTCGGGGACAGCCCCAGCATTTT. It codes for CAWTRTDGRGQPQHF.